This is a list of T cell receptor beta chains from one sample in a study of blood T cells in healthy people across ages. TCRdb used MiXCR to reprocess the 5' RACE reads, holding one entry per CDR3 protein. The sample has 920,000 or so distinct CDR3 sequences; around 43% are singletons. The sequenced material came from blood. These receptors all come from a woman between 55 and 75 years old in good health. CDR3s include the opening cysteine and the closing phenylalanine or tryptophan. Rows may omit the clone size; those that give it use once, few, many or a size class.

V,size,CDR3
TRBV20-1,.,CSAPTPPGSAQYF
TRBV6-1,.,CASSAQLGTGELFF
TRBV6-1,.,CASGHQAGPQTGELFF
TRBV6-6,once,CASSYPPATQYF
TRBV11-2,.,CASSSRQGHYNEQFF
TRBV5-5,.,CASSLGGGAEGYNEQFF
TRBV5-1,.,CASSFTGTGFKETQYF
TRBV10-3,.,CAISATSGAYEQYF
TRBV7-3,few,CASSPRPGTGLDNEQFF
TRBV20-1,.,CSANRLGSQETQYF
TRBV5-1,few,CASSPTTSHEQFF
TRBV21-1,.,CASSPKFLAGTQQTQYF
TRBV15,few,CATSSWDALETQYF
TRBV9,.,CASSVGLAFSYNEQFF
TRBV20-1,few,CSARQGYNEQFF
TRBV20-1,.,CSASRGSGETQYF
TRBV12-3/TRBV12-4,few,CASSPLHNTDTQYF
TRBV20-1,once,CSARPGLVSYNEQFF
TRBV6-2/TRBV6-3,.,CASSYSTSGRARAKNIQYF
TRBV6-5,few,CASSPRGDNSPLHF
TRBV10-1,many,CASSDPGEETQYF
TRBV20-1,few,CSASAGYSNQPQHF
TRBV11-2,.,CASSDIPYNEQFF
TRBV7-3,few,CASSSGGGYEQYF
TRBV20-1,.,CSAPGTGDWKQYF
TRBV2,few,CASSEPNGRVYEQYF
TRBV4-1,once,CASSRRSGADSTATQYF
TRBV12-3/TRBV12-4,few,CASSFLRGRADTEAFF
TRBV5-4,.,CASSQDRSLDGYTF
TRBV9,few,CASSLSTRGGEQFF
TRBV9,.,CASSLTGDGANVLTF
TRBV28,.,CASSLTSGGWTKQYF
TRBV29-1,.,CSVALDGEKLFF
TRBV7-3,few,CASSLYTGLITDTQYF
TRBV6-5,.,CASSPGQGGKPQHF
TRBV12-3/TRBV12-4,.,CASTAQGSVQYF
TRBV12-3/TRBV12-4,.,CASSPTGGVTGELFF
TRBV6-5,few,CASSLLGTIQETQYF
TRBV6-1,.,CASRDRVFDGYTF
TRBV10-3,.,CTISGGRQDYGYTF
TRBV27,.,CASRFLAGGSYEQYF
TRBV11-2,.,CASSTGLAGIYNEQFF
TRBV12-3/TRBV12-4,.,CASRGDRLNEKLFF